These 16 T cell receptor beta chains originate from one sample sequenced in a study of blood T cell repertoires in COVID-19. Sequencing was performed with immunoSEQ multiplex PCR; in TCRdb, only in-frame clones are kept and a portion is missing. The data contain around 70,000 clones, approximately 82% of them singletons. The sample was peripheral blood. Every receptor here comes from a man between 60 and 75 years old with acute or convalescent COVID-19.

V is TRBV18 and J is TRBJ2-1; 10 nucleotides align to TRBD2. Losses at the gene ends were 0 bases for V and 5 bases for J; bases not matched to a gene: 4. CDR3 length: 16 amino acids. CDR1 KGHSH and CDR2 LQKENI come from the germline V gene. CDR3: CASSPPTSGGDNEQFF. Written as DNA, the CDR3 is TGTGCCAGCTCACCACCGACGAGCGGGGGGGACAATGAGCAGTTCTTC.

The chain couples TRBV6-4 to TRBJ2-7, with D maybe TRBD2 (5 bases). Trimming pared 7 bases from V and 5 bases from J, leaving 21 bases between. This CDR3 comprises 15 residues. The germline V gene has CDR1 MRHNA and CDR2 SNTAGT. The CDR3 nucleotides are TGTGCCAGCACCGAGGGAACCCACCCGGGCCACGAGCAGTACGTC. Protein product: CASTEGTHPGHEQYV.

CDR3 amino acids: CASSKQGASTPLHF. The CDR3 DNA sequence: TGTGCCAGTAGTAAACAGGGGGCAAGTACACCCCTCCACTTT. This sequence joins TRBV19 and TRBJ1-6; 9 bases fit TRBD1. The germline CDR1 and CDR2 sequences are LNHDA and SQIVND (reference sequence). V shed 4 bases and J 11 bases; nucleotides not matched to a gene: 6. CDR3 length: 14 amino acids. The full variable domain, rest sourced from reference TRBV19 and TRBJ1-6, is DGGITQSPKYLFRKEGQNVTLSCEQNLNHDAMYWYRQDPGQGLRLIYYSQIVNDFQKGDIAEGYSVSREKKESFPLTVTSAQKNPTAFYLCASSKQGASTPLHFGNGTRLTVT.

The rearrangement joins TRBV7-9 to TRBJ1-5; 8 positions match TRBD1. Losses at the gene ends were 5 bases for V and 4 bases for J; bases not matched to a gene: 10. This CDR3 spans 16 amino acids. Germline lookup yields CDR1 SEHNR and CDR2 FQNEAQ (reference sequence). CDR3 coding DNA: TGTGCCAGCAGCCCCCTGGGTACAGGGGGGAATCAGCCCCAGCATTTT. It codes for CASSPLGTGGNQPQHF.

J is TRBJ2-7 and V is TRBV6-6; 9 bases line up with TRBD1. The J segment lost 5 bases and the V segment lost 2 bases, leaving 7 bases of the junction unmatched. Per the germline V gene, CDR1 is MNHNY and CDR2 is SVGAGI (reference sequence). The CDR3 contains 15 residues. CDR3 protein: CASSYLRTGVNEQYF. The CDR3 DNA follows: TGTGCCAGCAGTTACCTCCGGACAGGGGTGAACGAGCAGTACTTC.

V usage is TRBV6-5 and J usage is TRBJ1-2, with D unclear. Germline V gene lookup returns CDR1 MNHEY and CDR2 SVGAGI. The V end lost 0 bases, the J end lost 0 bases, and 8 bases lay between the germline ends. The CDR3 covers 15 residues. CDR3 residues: CASSYSTTSNYGYTF. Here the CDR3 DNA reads TGTGCCAGCAGTTACTCGACAACCTCTAACTATGGCTACACCTTC.

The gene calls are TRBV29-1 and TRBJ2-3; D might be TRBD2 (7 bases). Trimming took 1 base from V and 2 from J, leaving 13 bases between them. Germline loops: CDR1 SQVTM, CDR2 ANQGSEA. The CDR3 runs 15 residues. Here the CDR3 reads CSVEGSAGATDTQYF. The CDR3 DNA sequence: TGCAGCGTTGAAGGGTCTGCGGGGGCCACAGATACGCAGTATTTT.

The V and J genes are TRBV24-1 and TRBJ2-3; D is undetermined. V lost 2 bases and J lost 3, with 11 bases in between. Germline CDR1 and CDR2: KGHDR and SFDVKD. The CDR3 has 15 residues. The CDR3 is CATSDYRLATDTQYF. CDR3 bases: TGTGCCACCAGTGATTACCGACTCGCAACAGATACGCAGTATTTT.

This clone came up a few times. CDR3 nucleotide sequence: TGTGCCAGCAGCGTAGGCCTACAAGAGACCCAGTACTTC. Its protein product is CASSVGLQETQYF. The J gene is TRBJ2-5, the V gene TRBV9, with D uncertain. Germline assignment: CDR1 SGDLS and CDR2 YYNGEE. This CDR3 spans 13 amino acids. The V end was cut by 0 bases, the J end by 2 bases, with 5 bases between.

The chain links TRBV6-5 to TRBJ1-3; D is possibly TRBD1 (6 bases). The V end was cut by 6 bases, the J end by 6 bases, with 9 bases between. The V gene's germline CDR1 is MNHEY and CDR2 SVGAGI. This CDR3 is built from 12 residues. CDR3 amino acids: CASRTGTNTIYF. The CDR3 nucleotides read TGTGCCAGCAGGACAGGAACAAACACCATATATTTT.

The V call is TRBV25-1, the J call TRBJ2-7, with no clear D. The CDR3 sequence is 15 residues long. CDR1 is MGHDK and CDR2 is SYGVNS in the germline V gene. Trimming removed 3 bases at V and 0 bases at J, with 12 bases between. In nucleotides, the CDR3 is TGTGCCAGCAGTGACCCTGGGCCATCCTCCTACGAGCAGTACTTC. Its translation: CASSDPGPSSYEQYF.

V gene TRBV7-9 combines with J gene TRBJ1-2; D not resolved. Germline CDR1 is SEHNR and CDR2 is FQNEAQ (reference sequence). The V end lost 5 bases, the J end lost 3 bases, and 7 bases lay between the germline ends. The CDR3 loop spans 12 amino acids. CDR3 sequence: CASSPRDYGYTF. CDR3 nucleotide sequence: TGTGCCAGCAGCCCCCGGGACTATGGCTACACCTTC.

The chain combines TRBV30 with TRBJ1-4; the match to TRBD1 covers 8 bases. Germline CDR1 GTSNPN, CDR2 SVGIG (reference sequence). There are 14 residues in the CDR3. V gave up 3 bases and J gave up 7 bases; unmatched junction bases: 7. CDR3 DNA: TGTGCCTGGAGCACAGGGGGGTTGACTGAAAAACTGTTTTTT. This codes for CAWSTGGLTEKLFF.

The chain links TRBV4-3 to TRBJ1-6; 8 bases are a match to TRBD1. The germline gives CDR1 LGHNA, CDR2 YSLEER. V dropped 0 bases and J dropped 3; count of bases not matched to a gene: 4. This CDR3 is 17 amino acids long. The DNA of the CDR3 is TGCGCCAGCAGCCAAGAGTACGGGACAGGCTATAATTCACCCCTCCACTTT. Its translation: CASSQEYGTGYNSPLHF.

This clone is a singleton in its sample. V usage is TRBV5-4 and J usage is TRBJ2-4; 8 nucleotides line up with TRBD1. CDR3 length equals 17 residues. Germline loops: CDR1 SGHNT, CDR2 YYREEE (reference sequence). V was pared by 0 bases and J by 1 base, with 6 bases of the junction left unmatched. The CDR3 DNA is TGTGCCAGCAGCTTGGCCCAGGGGGCGAGGGCCAAAAACATTCAGTACTTC. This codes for CASSLAQGARAKNIQYF.

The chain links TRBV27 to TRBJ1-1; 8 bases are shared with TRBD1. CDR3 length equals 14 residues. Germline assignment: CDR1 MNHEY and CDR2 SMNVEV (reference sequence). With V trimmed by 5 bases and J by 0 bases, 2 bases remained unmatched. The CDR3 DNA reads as TGTGCCAGCAGTAAGGGACAGGTGAACACTGAAGCTTTCTTT. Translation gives CASSKGQVNTEAFF.